Listed here are 14 T cell receptor beta chains from one sample, sequenced in a study of shared clonotypes between healthy human individuals. As defined, naive CD8 cells were CD45RO-negative and positively selected for CCR7, with terminally differentiated effector memory CD45RA+ cells excluded. Only in-frame clones appear in the TCRdb table, and some are missing; sequencing was by immunoSEQ multiplex PCR. Counted here are about 2 million clones, approximately 94% occurring once; the ten biggest clones make up 0.95% to 1.5%. Input material: naive CD8+ T cells sorted from blood. These receptors originate from a young man in good health.

The rearrangement joins TRBV25-1 to TRBJ2-7, with D hard to call. Germline V gene data show CDR1 as MGHDK and CDR2 as SYGVNS. Trimming cost V 6 bases and J 0 bases, with 9 bases left between them. This CDR3 is 13 amino acids long. The CDR3 DNA is TGTGCCAGCAGCCCACAAAGCTCCTACGAGCAGTACTTC. Translation: CASSPQSSYEQYF.

This rearrangement joins TRBV13 to TRBJ2-7, with TRBD2 identical over 8 bases. This CDR3 contains 15 residues. V shed 4 bases, J shed 1 base, and the junction held 6 bases outside the gene matches. Germline values: CDR1 PRHDT, CDR2 FYEKMQ (reference sequence). CDR3: CASSSESGGSYEQYF. CDR3 nucleotide sequence: TGTGCCAGCAGCTCAGAGTCGGGAGGGTCCTACGAGCAGTACTTC.

The V gene is TRBV5-6, the J gene TRBJ2-5, with no clear D. V shed 1 base and J shed 3 bases, with 13 bases lying between them. The CDR3 has 15 amino acids. The germline CDR1 and CDR2 sequences are SGHDT and YYEEEE. CDR3 DNA: TGTGCCAGCAGCTTGCCTGAGTTTCGTAAAGAGACCCAGTACTTC. This sequence encodes CASSLPEFRKETQYF. Full variable domain (outside the CDR3, taken from reference TRBV5-6 and TRBJ2-5): DAGVTQSPTHLIKTRGQQVTLRCSPKSGHDTVSWYQQALGQGPQFIFQYYEEEERQRGNFPDRFSGHQFPNYSSELNVNALLLGDSALYLCASSLPEFRKETQYFGPGTRLLVL.

With respect to this clone: At one end, the junction sequence differs from germline, possibly due to a read error. The chain has TRBV7-7 and TRBJ2-1; possibly TRBD1 or TRBD2 for D (5 bases each). Looked up from germline, CDR1 is SSHAT and CDR2 is FNYEAQ (reference sequence). The CDR3 runs to 14 residues. The CDR3 spells CASSLYSGGHEQFF. CDR3 sequence (DNA): TGTGCTAGCAGCTTATACTCTGGGGGTCATGAGCAGTTCTTC.

Worth noting for this clone: Other nucleotide sequences in the sample specify the same CDR3. The V call is TRBV30, the J call TRBJ2-7, with no clear D. From germline, CDR1 is GTSNPN and CDR2 SVGIG (reference sequence). V was trimmed by 0 bases and J by 4 bases, leaving 7 bases between them. The CDR3 sequence is 12 residues long. CDR3 sequence (DNA): TGTGCCTGGAGTGTGGGGATATACGAGCAGTACTTC. Translation gives CAWSVGIYEQYF.

The chain uses TRBV5-3 and TRBJ2-7, with TRBD2 matching over 8 bases. TRBV5-3 is classed as an ORF, of uncertain function. The CDR3 runs to 13 residues. Trimming cost V 7 bases and J 7 bases; bases outside gene matches: 10. CDR3 protein: CARRREGLREQYF. As DNA, the CDR3 is TGTGCCAGACGCCGGGAGGGCCTGAGGGAGCAGTACTTC.

The chain carries TRBV19 and TRBJ2-3, with D perhaps TRBD1 (6 bases). Germline V gene lookup returns CDR1 LNHDA and CDR2 SQIVND (reference sequence). The CDR3 sequence is 17 residues long. With 5 bases removed from V and 3 bases from J, the gap between germline ends came to 21 bases. CDR3 sequence (DNA): TGTGCCAGTAGTGCCGCGGCGTGGGGGCGACCGACAGATACGCAGTATTTT. Encoded protein: CASSAAAWGRPTDTQYF.

The chain uses TRBV4-2 and TRBJ1-5; maybe TRBD1 (5 bases). The CDR3 has 17 residues. Trimming stripped 0 bases from V and 5 bases from J, with 17 bases between. The germline CDR1 and CDR2 sequences are LGHNA and YNFKEQ. The CDR3 is CASSQDLGQGVYQPQHF. The CDR3 DNA reads as TGTGCCAGCAGCCAAGATCTAGGGCAGGGCGTATATCAGCCCCAGCATTTT.

This clone was seen more than once but under ten times. The V gene is TRBV11-2, the J gene TRBJ2-7; D not certain. CDR1 SGHAT and CDR2 FQNNGV come from the germline V gene. Trimming pared 1 base from V and 2 bases from J, leaving 9 bases between. This CDR3 has 14 residues. CDR3 sequence (DNA): TGTGCCAGCAGCTTAGGGTCAGCTACCTACGAGCAGTACTTC. It translates to CASSLGSATYEQYF.

V gene TRBV11-2 combines with J gene TRBJ2-7; TRBD2 aligns across 10 bases. The CDR3 contains 18 residues. Germline V gene lookup returns CDR1 SGHAT and CDR2 FQNNGV. V gave up 0 bases and J gave up 5 bases; unmatched junction bases: 13. The CDR3 DNA reads TGTGCCAGCAGCTTAGAGCCCCCCTTGGGACTAGCGTTCAACGAGCAGTACTTC. Protein: CASSLEPPLGLAFNEQYF. The full variable domain, its missing parts supplied by reference TRBV11-2 and TRBJ2-7, is EAGVAQSPRYKIIEKRQSVAFWCNPISGHATLYWYQQILGQGPKLLIQFQNNGVVDDSQLPKDRFSAERLKGVDSTLKIQPAKLEDSAVYLCASSLEPPLGLAFNEQYFGPGTRLTVT.

This clone has only one observation. The CDR3 is CASSDYPVKNYGYTF. Here the CDR3 DNA reads TGTGCCAGCAGTGACTACCCCGTGAAAAACTATGGCTACACCTTC. This sequence joins TRBV6-1 and TRBJ1-2, with D unresolved. This CDR3 comprises 15 residues. Germline loops: CDR1 MNHNS, CDR2 SASEGT. The V gene lost 3 bases and the J gene lost 2 bases, with 13 bases spanning the gap.

Of note for this clone: The same CDR3 can be traced to other DNA sequences in this sample. The chain employs TRBV4-1 and TRBJ2-7; D may match TRBD1 or TRBD2 (5 bases each). This CDR3 has 14 residues. Germline V gene data show CDR1 as MGHRA and CDR2 as YSYEKL. The germline V and J ends were trimmed by 3 bases and 0 bases, with 9 bases remaining between them. This CDR3 reads CASSHRDGSYEQYF. The CDR3 DNA reads TGCGCCAGCAGCCACCGGGACGGCTCCTACGAGCAGTACTTC.

CDR3 sequence: CASSLTGEASEAFF. In DNA form, the CDR3 reads TGTGCCAGCAGTTTGACAGGGGAGGCGTCTGAAGCTTTCTTT. The chain uses TRBV6-4 and TRBJ1-1, with TRBD1 identical over 8 bases. Per the germline V gene, CDR1 is MRHNA and CDR2 is SNTAGT. The V gene end was trimmed by 5 bases and the J gene end by 6 bases; junction bases not matched to a gene: 8. The CDR3 is made up of 14 amino acids.

V gene TRBV5-4 combines with J gene TRBJ1-2; D not certain. The CDR3 has 14 residues. V was pared by 5 bases and J by 0 bases, with 11 bases between. CDR1 and CDR2 (germline): SGHNT, YYREEE (reference sequence). CDR3 protein: CASRRKGSNYGYTF. The CDR3 DNA is TGTGCCAGCAGGAGAAAGGGATCTAACTATGGCTACACCTTC.